A selection of T cell receptor beta chains follows, all from one sample in a study of shared clonotypes between healthy human individuals. Sequenced by immunoSEQ multiplex PCR; TCRdb stores in-frame clones only, minus some. The data contain 730,000 or so clones, 72% of them singletons. The sequencing sample was made of memory CD4+ T cells sorted from blood. These receptors all stem from a woman younger than 45 in good health. CDR3s include the opening cysteine and the closing phenylalanine or tryptophan. A D gene is named only where the DNA matches it firmly. Some rows have no size entry. The others give once, few or many, or a class for an expanded clone.

.	.	TRBJ1-5	TRBV28	CASSLPRHSNQPQHF	TGTGCCAGCAGTCTCCCCAGACATAGCAATCAGCCCCAGCATTTT
.	TRBD1	TRBJ2-5	TRBV18	CASSPGQGETQYF	TGTGCCAGCTCACCAGGACAGGGCGAGACCCAGTACTTC
many	.	TRBJ1-2	TRBV6-5	CASTRSADYGYTF	TGTGCCAGCACCCGCTCGGCAGACTATGGCTACACCTTC
.	TRBD1	TRBJ1-2	TRBV13	CASSPGQGKIGYTF	TGTGCCAGCAGCCCCGGACAGGGGAAGATCGGCTACACCTTC
many	TRBD2	TRBJ2-3	TRBV25-1	CASSDQREYTDTQYF	TGTGCCAGCAGTGATCAGCGGGAGTACACAGATACGCAGTATTTT
.	.	TRBJ1-1	TRBV7-9	CASSQQIGGEAFF	TGTGCCAGCAGCCAACAAATAGGGGGTGAAGCTTTCTTT
.	.	TRBJ2-7	TRBV15	CATSRVGVVGSREQYF	TGTGCCACCAGCAGAGTAGGGGTAGTGGGATCGAGGGAGCAGTACTTC
few	.	TRBJ2-2	TRBV7-3	CASSLTSSRGTGELFF	TGTGCCAGCAGCTTAACGTCTAGCAGGGGCACCGGGGAGCTGTTTTTT
.	.	TRBJ2-1	TRBV5-1	CASSLFLRWGDEQFF	TGCGCCAGCAGCTTGTTCTTGCGGTGGGGGGATGAGCAGTTCTTC
.	.	TRBJ2-7	TRBV29-1	CSVSNRAYSYEQYF	TGCAGCGTCTCCAACCGGGCCTACTCCTACGAGCAGTACTTC
few	.	TRBJ1-2	TRBV2	CASRVEGVNGYTF	TGTGCCAGCCGTGTGGAGGGGGTGAATGGCTACACCTTC
.	TRBD2	TRBJ2-5	TRBV4-1	CASSHGTREVETQYF	TGCGCCAGCAGCCACGGGACTAGGGAGGTGGAGACCCAGTACTTC
.	.	TRBJ1-1	TRBV7-6	CASSLVAGSEAFF	TGTGCCAGCAGCTTAGTGGCAGGGTCTGAAGCTTTCTTT
.	TRBD2	TRBJ2-1	TRBV7-2	CASSSQPSGREQFF	TGTGCCAGCAGCTCACAACCTAGCGGCCGCGAGCAGTTCTTC
.	.	TRBJ2-4	TRBV7-9	CAISGELAKNIQYF	TGTGCCATATCGGGGGAGTTAGCCAAAAACATTCAGTACTTC
once	.	TRBJ1-1	TRBV28	CASKIDGVNTEAFF	TGTGCCAGCAAAATCGATGGGGTGAACACTGAAGCTTTCTTT
.	.	TRBJ2-2	TRBV19	CASSIDLALTGELFF	TGTGCCAGTAGTATAGATCTCGCACTGACCGGGGAGCTGTTTTTT
.	.	TRBJ1-2	TRBV28	CASSLEDVYGYTF	TGTGCCAGCAGTTTGGAGGACGTCTATGGCTACACCTTC
once	.	TRBJ2-4	TRBV15	CATSRDLSSTPNGIQYF	TGTGCCACCAGCAGAGATCTCTCCTCGACACCAAACGGCATTCAGTACTTC
.	.	TRBJ2-3	TRBV7-9	CASSLRGFADTQYF	TGTGCCAGCAGCCTTCGAGGGTTTGCAGATACGCAGTATTTT
.	TRBD2	TRBJ2-3	TRBV9	CASSVAAGVRLAGASDTQYF	TGTGCCAGCAGCGTAGCTGCGGGGGTGAGACTAGCGGGAGCATCAGATACGCAGTATTTT
once	.	TRBJ1-3	TRBV9	CASSDTGFGAGNTIYF	TGTGCCAGCAGCGACACAGGGTTCGGAGCTGGAAACACCATATATTTT
once	.	TRBJ1-3	TRBV11-2	CASSSATTGNTIYF	TGTGCCAGCAGCTCGGCCACGACCGGAAACACCATATATTTT
.	TRBD2	TRBJ2-6	TRBV5-4	CASSLGGGSGISGANVLTF	TGTGCCAGCAGCTTGGGGGGAGGGAGCGGGATCTCTGGGGCCAACGTCCTGACTTTC
.	.	TRBJ1-3	TRBV29-1	CSVEDPRGGAGGNTIYF	TGCAGCGTTGAAGATCCCCGAGGGGGGGCGGGAGGAAACACCATATATTTT
.	TRBD1	TRBJ1-3	TRBV19	CTSSIGQAGNTIYF	TGTACCAGTAGTATCGGACAGGCTGGAAACACCATATATTTT
few	.	TRBJ2-4	TRBV28	CASSLSISVRGQYF	TGTGCCAGCAGTTTATCTATATCCGTAAGGGGCCAGTACTTC
few	TRBD2	TRBJ2-3	TRBV30	CAWSVPGLAGVTDTQYF	TGTGCCTGGAGTGTACCCGGACTAGCGGGGGTCACAGATACGCAGTATTTT
.	.	TRBJ2-2	TRBV20-1	CSVGTGELFF	TGCAGTGTTGGGACAGGGGAGCTGTTTTTT
few	TRBD2	TRBJ2-7	TRBV30	CAWSWGLAGDEQYF	TGTGCCTGGAGTTGGGGACTAGCGGGGGACGAGCAGTACTTC